Here is one T cell receptor beta chain with its context. The antigen remains undetermined. This sample was included in a study of T cell responses to AZD1222 COVID-19 vaccine. On the study more broadly: Pooling was applied to second doses at about 4 or about 12 weeks. General study results and limits: It was only after the peak T cell response that any repertoires were sampled. Donor demographics were predominantly white British with a female majority; clonal diversity may be underestimated. Of spike-specific TCRs, nearly half reportedly target regions left unmutated in variants.

Trimming shortened V by 6 bases and J by 0 bases, and 11 bases separated the two germline ends. CDR1 and CDR2 from the germline V gene are SNHLY and FYNNEI. This CDR3 is built from 14 residues. Repertoires were generated with immunoSEQ multiplex PCR, while TCRdb's copy carries only in-frame clones and drops some. This sample has around 180,000 clones, with 85% to 95% found just once. The rearrangement joins TRBV2 to TRBJ1-1; possibly TRBD1 for D (6 bases). The source of this sequence is an adult in good health. The sequences come from peripheral blood, collected on day 0 of AZD1222 vaccination. CDR3 region: CASRGGALNTEAFF. In nucleotides, the CDR3 is TGTGCCAGCAGGGGGGGGGCACTGAACACTGAAGCTTTCTTT.